This T cell receptor beta chain was retrieved from a study of identical twins. The V end lost 5 bases, the J end lost 0 bases, and 8 bases lay between the germline ends. Germline V lookup: CDR1 MDHEN, CDR2 SYDVKM. The CDR3 extends over 14 amino acids. Unique molecular identifiers were present on the cDNA, which also gained a universal primer site by template switching. TCRdb processed the 5' RACE reads anew with MiXCR; each CDR3 protein has one entry. The sample lists hundreds of thousands of distinct CDR3 sequences; about a fifth were seen once. This clonotype came up many times. These data are also associated with another study on yellow fever vaccine responses in identical twins.

The material sequenced was CD4+ T cells sorted from blood. The chain recombines TRBV28 with TRBJ1-3, with D hard to call. The TCR sequence derives from a woman under 30 in good health. CDR3 sequence reads: CASSEQTSGNTIYF. DNA of the CDR3: TGTGCCAGCAGTGAACAGACCTCTGGAAACACCATATATTTT. Full variable domain (remainder filled in from reference TRBV28 and TRBJ1-3): DVKVTQSSRYLVKRTGEKVFLECVQDMDHENMFWYRQDPGLGLRLIYFSYDVKMKEKGDIPEGYSVSREKKERFSLILESASTNQTSMYLCASSEQTSGNTIYFGEGSWLTVV.